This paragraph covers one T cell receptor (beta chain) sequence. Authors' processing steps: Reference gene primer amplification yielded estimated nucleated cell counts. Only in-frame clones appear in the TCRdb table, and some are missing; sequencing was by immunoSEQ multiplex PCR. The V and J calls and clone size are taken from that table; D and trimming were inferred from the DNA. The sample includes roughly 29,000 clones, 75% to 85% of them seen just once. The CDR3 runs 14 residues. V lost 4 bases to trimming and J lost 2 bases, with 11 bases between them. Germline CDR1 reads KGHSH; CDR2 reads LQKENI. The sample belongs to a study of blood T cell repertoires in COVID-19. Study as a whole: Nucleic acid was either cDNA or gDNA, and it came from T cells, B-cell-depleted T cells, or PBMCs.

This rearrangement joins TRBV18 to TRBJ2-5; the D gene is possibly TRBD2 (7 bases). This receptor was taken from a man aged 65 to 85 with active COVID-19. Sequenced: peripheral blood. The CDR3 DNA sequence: TGTGCCAGCTCACGCGGGGGCCCGCAAGAGACCCAGTACTTC. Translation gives CASSRGGPQETQYF.